Below are 4 T cell receptor beta chains sequenced from a single sample in a study of T cell repertoires in cytomegalovirus infection (dated by TCRdb to the late 2010s). Sequencing used an Illumina HiSeq 1500. TCRdb took the public reads, trimmed them with fastp at Q25, ran MiXCR for clone calling and kept in-frame beta chains. Merged by CDR3 protein, the rows form single entries marked with the most common genes and DNA. This sample has approximately 490,000 distinct CDR3 sequences in its table, and roughly 10% of those were observed once. Jointly, the top ten make up 9.5% to 13% of the sample. Sample: PBMCs. The receptors derive from a human donor in good health (CMV status not recorded). Some clones in this sample may be carry-over from other donors' samples.

V and J are TRBV4-2 and TRBJ1-2, with 10 bases that match TRBD1. Unmatched junction bases numbered 14, after V lost 4 bases and J lost 9 bases. Germline lookup yields CDR1 LGHNA and CDR2 YNFKEQ. CDR3 length equals 16 residues. CDR3 region: CASSRGILTGGLSYTF. The CDR3 region has the DNA TGTGCCAGCAGCCGGGGGATCTTGACAGGGGGCCTGAGCTACACCTTC.

In its sample, this clonotype was seen many times. The chain joins TRBV15 to TRBJ1-1; D not resolved. Germline CDR1 is LNHNV and CDR2 is YYDKDF (reference sequence). Trimming removed 0 bases from V and 0 bases from J, with 5 bases in between. The CDR3 consists of 14 residues. The DNA of the CDR3 is TGTGCCACCAGCAGAGATCAGCTGAACACTGAAGCTTTCTTT. Translating gives CATSRDQLNTEAFF. Combining the CDR3 with reference TRBV15 and TRBJ1-1 gives the whole variable domain DAMVIQNPRYQVTQFGKPVTLSCSQTLNHNVMYWYQQKSSQAPKLLFHYYDKDFNNEADTPDNFQSRRPNTSFCFLDIRSPGLGDTAMYLCATSRDQLNTEAFFGQGTRLTVV.

The chain carries TRBV28 and TRBJ1-4; D not resolved. Germline V gene sequence: CDR1 MDHEN, CDR2 SYDVKM. V was shortened by 2 bases and J by 8 bases, with 15 bases between the two germline ends. This CDR3 comprises 15 residues. CDR3 loop: CASSLRPGVQEKLFF. The CDR3 DNA reads TGTGCCAGCAGTTTAAGGCCCGGGGTCCAAGAAAAACTGTTTTTT.

This clonotype was observed a few times. This sequence joins TRBV2 and TRBJ2-2; no reliable D call. The CDR3 has 14 residues. Between the trimmed V and J ends, which lost 9 bases and 0 bases, there was a span of 11 bases. Germline CDR1 reads SNHLY; CDR2 reads FYNNEI. The CDR3 protein is CASNRDANTGELFF. Here the CDR3 DNA reads TGTGCCAGTAACAGAGACGCGAACACCGGGGAGCTGTTTTTT. Variable domain in full (rest from reference TRBV2 and TRBJ2-2): EPEVTQTPSHQVTQMGQEVILRCVPISNHLYFYWYRQILGQKVEFLVSFYNNEISEKSEIFDDQFSVERPDGSNFTLKIRSTKLEDSAMYFCASNRDANTGELFFGEGSRLTVL.